These 30 T cell receptor beta chains were all obtained from the same sample, sequenced in a study of T cells in Graves' hyperthyroidism and ophthalmopathy. TCR beta CDR3 region amplification was performed from RNA transcripts. TCR CDR3 regions were first amplified by RT-PCR with HTBI primers. MiXCR, run by TCRdb on the multiplex PCR reads, gives a single entry per CDR3 protein. Among 250,000 to 300,000 distinct CDR3 sequences listed, over 15% were seen once. The sample consisted of blood. The receptors here all came from a woman aged 55-70 years with Graves' ophthalmopathy.

At least ten counts were recorded for this clonotype. The chain recombines TRBV7-2 with TRBJ2-3, with a tentative D call TRBD2 (5 bases). V lost 5 bases, J lost 2 bases, and 17 bases lay in between. There are 16 residues in the CDR3. CDR1 is SGHTA and CDR2 is FQGNSA in the germline V gene. The CDR3 reads CASSPRRSGNTDTQYF. The CDR3 nucleotides are TGTGCCAGCAGCCCCAGGAGGAGCGGCAACACAGATACGCAGTATTTT. Looking up the rest from reference TRBV7-2 and TRBJ2-3 gives the full variable domain: GAGVSQSPSNKVTEKGKDVELRCDPISGHTALYWYRQSLGQGLEFLIYFQGNSAPDKSGLPSDRFSAERTGGSVSTLTIQRTQQEDSAVYLCASSPRRSGNTDTQYFGPGTRLTVL.

This clonotype was seen a few times. This chain joins TRBV20-1 and TRBJ2-3; 10 nucleotides line up with TRBD1. CDR3 length: 16 residues. Losses at the gene ends were 3 bases for V and 2 bases for J; bases not matched to a gene: 8. The germline CDR1 and CDR2 sequences are DFQATT and SNEGSKA (reference sequence). CDR3 bases: TGCAGTGCTAGTATGACAGGGGGCTTCGCCACAGATACGCAGTATTTT. It encodes CSASMTGGFATDTQYF.

V is TRBV5-1 and J is TRBJ2-2, with a weak D call TRBD1 (6 bases). This CDR3 has 16 amino acids. The ends were cut back, 1 base at V and 1 base at J, with 11 bases in the middle. Germline assignment: CDR1 SGHRS and CDR2 YFSETQ. Here the CDR3 DNA reads TGCGCCAGCAGCTTGTATCCACAGGGGAACACCGGGGAGCTGTTTTTT. This sequence encodes CASSLYPQGNTGELFF.

This clonotype was observed many times. This rearrangement joins TRBV7-2 to TRBJ2-7, with 9 positions matching TRBD1. CDR1 and CDR2 from the germline V gene are SGHTA and FQGNSA. Trimming removed 3 bases from V and 7 bases from J; junction bases left unmatched: 10. The CDR3 length is 15 residues. The CDR3 is CASSFSRTGVREQYF. Written as DNA, the CDR3 is TGTGCCAGCAGCTTCAGCAGGACAGGGGTGAGGGAGCAGTACTTC.

This clonotype was counted many times. This chain uses TRBV20-1 with TRBJ2-1; D ambiguous. V lost 6 bases, J lost 5 bases, and 20 bases lay in between. Germline V gene sequence: CDR1 DFQATT, CDR2 SNEGSKA (reference sequence). This CDR3 has 15 residues. CDR3 loop: CSALGYTWAHNEQFF. CDR3 in DNA: TGCAGTGCCCTCGGCTATACTTGGGCCCACAATGAGCAGTTCTTC.

On this clonotype: This may arise from a read error, as a much more abundant clone is one base away. For the CDR3, the DNA is TGCGCCAGCAATGATGCGGGGGGGCCGGGTGAGCAGTTCTTC. Its translation is CASNDAGGPGEQFF. This chain connects TRBV10-2 to TRBJ2-1; 9 bases match TRBD2. V shed 7 bases and J 9 bases; nucleotides not matched to a gene: 10. CDR1 WSHSY and CDR2 SAAADI come from the germline V gene. The CDR3 is made up of 14 amino acids.

A few counts support this clonotype. The genes are TRBV4-3 and TRBJ2-3; D might be TRBD1 or TRBD2, each matching 5 bases. Looked up from germline, CDR1 is LGHNA and CDR2 is YSLEER. Trimming stripped 0 bases from V and 4 bases from J, with 8 bases between. The CDR3 is 14 amino acids. The CDR3 spells CASSQDGGPDTQYF. The CDR3 DNA follows: TGCGCCAGCAGCCAAGATGGGGGTCCAGATACGCAGTATTTT.

The chain has TRBV25-1 and TRBJ2-7; 7 bases agree with TRBD2. CDR3 length: 14 amino acids. V dropped 4 bases and J dropped 6; count of bases not matched to a gene: 9. Looked up from germline, CDR1 is MGHDK and CDR2 is SYGVNS. CDR3 in DNA: TGTGCCAGCAGTGTTAGCGGGCTGATGGGCGAGCAGTACTTC. It codes for CASSVSGLMGEQYF.

The V gene is TRBV27, the J gene TRBJ2-1; possibly TRBD2 for D (6 bases). From germline, CDR1 is MNHEY and CDR2 SMNVEV (reference sequence). This CDR3 spans 17 amino acids. Trimming removed 3 bases from V and 0 bases from J, with 15 bases in between. The CDR3 protein is CASSFYAVGGSYNEQFF. The CDR3 DNA is TGTGCCAGCAGTTTCTACGCCGTGGGGGGCTCCTACAATGAGCAGTTCTTC.

This clonotype was found a few times. This chain uses TRBV29-1 with TRBJ2-2; D uncertain. The V gene's germline CDR1 is SQVTM and CDR2 ANQGSEA. This CDR3 contains 11 residues. Trimming took 6 bases from V and 5 from J, leaving 7 bases between them. The CDR3 sequence is CSVAATGELFF. As DNA, the CDR3 is TGCAGCGTCGCCGCTACCGGGGAGCTGTTTTTT.

The chain combines TRBV14 with TRBJ1-6; 7 positions match TRBD1. Losses at the gene ends were 1 base for V and 7 bases for J; bases not matched to a gene: 4. Germline CDR1 SGHDN, CDR2 FVKESK. CDR3 size: 15 residues. DNA of the CDR3: TGTGCCAGCAGCCAAGGTCAGGGGGTGAATTCACCCCTCCACTTT. Translated: CASSQGQGVNSPLHF.

A few counts support this clonotype. V usage is TRBV6-5 and J usage is TRBJ2-1, with 12 bases that match TRBD2. J lost 6 bases, V lost 2 bases, and 11 bases had no gene match. CDR3 length equals 18 residues. Per germline, CDR1 MNHEY and CDR2 SVGAGI. CDR3 sequence: CASSYRTSGTSPPNEQFF. The CDR3 DNA is TGTGCCAGCAGTTACAGGACTAGCGGGACTTCCCCCCCCAATGAGCAGTTCTTC.

This clonotype was detected many times. The chain links TRBV27 to TRBJ1-1; D call uncertain. V was clipped by 5 bases and J by 6 bases, with 16 bases between them. CDR3 size: 14 residues. CDR1 is MNHEY and CDR2 is SMNVEV in the germline V gene (reference sequence). CDR3 DNA sequence: TGTGCCAGCAGTCCTAGATTCGGGAAATCTGAAGCTTTCTTT. Translating it yields CASSPRFGKSEAFF.

The rearrangement links TRBV7-9 to TRBJ1-5; maybe TRBD1 (5 bases). CDR1 and CDR2 (germline): SEHNR, FQNEAQ (reference sequence). Trimming took 3 bases from V and 5 from J, leaving 8 bases between them. This CDR3 has 13 residues. The CDR3 bases are TGTGCCAGCAGCTTCACACAGGATCAGCCCCAGCATTTT. It translates to CASSFTQDQPQHF.

This clonotype was seen at least ten times. CDR3 amino acids: CASRLTGEEFGGYTF. CDR3 coding DNA: TGTGCCAGCAGATTGACAGGGGAAGAGTTCGGAGGCTACACCTTC. The rearrangement uses TRBV27 and TRBJ1-2, with 8 bases that match TRBD1. After removal of 6 bases from V and 8 bases from J, the junction contained 14 bases not matched to a gene. The CDR3 sequence is 15 residues long. CDR1 is MNHEY, CDR2 SMNVEV, per germline (reference sequence).

This clonotype was observed many times. The chain links TRBV6-1 to TRBJ1-1, with unresolved D. The CDR3 loop spans 13 amino acids. Deletions cut 8 bases from V and 4 bases from J, with 14 bases between. Germline V gene sequence: CDR1 MNHNS, CDR2 SASEGT. Here the CDR3 DNA reads TGTGCCAGCGTTTCCGAAACCCGCACTGAAGCTTTCTTT. Translating it yields CASVSETRTEAFF.

This clonotype was observed a handful of times. The chain recombines TRBV9 with TRBJ2-7; D may be TRBD2 (5 bases). From germline, CDR1 is SGDLS and CDR2 YYNGEE. Trimming stripped 4 bases from V and 6 bases from J, with 8 bases between. CDR3 length: 11 residues. Written as DNA, the CDR3 is TGTGCCAGCAGCTCCGGGGTCGAGCAGTACTTC. As protein: CASSSGVEQYF.

This clonotype was counted only a few times. V gene TRBV6-2 or TRBV6-3 combines with J gene TRBJ2-1; TRBD2 matches at 8 bases. The junction had 13 bases not matched to a gene; V was cut back by 0 bases and J by 6 bases. This CDR3 has 18 amino acids. The germline gives CDR1 MNHEY, CDR2 SVGEGT. The CDR3, as DNA: TGTGCCAGCAGTTACTCGAGACCCCCGACTAGCGAGGGCAATGAGCAGTTCTTC. Encoded protein: CASSYSRPPTSEGNEQFF.

This clonotype showed up many times. The rearrangement uses TRBV24-1 and TRBJ1-5, with TRBD1 matching 9 bases. Trimming cost V 3 bases and J 4 bases; bases outside gene matches: 3. In germline, CDR1 is KGHDR, CDR2 SFDVKD. The CDR3 has 15 residues. The chain's CDR3 is CATSDGTGTNQPQHF. CDR3 in DNA: TGTGCCACCAGTGATGGGACAGGGACAAATCAGCCCCAGCATTTT.

This clonotype was seen more than once but under ten times. The V call is TRBV6-1, the J call TRBJ2-7; 10 bases align to TRBD2. V lost 5 bases and J lost 2; bases outside the gene matches: 6. The CDR3 runs to 15 residues. The germline V gene has CDR1 MNHNS and CDR2 SASEGT. CDR3 sequence reads: CASSTQAGGPYEQYF. The CDR3 coding sequence is TGTGCCAGCAGTACCCAAGCGGGAGGGCCCTACGAGCAGTACTTC.

V and J are TRBV20-1 and TRBJ2-1; 9 positions match TRBD2. The CDR3 extends over 15 amino acids. Trimming removed 6 bases from V and 4 bases from J; junction bases left unmatched: 10. The germline V gene has CDR1 DFQATT and CDR2 SNEGSKA (reference sequence). CDR3 sequence: CSASGRLAGYNEQFF. The CDR3 coding sequence is TGCAGTGCCTCCGGGCGGCTAGCGGGGTACAATGAGCAGTTCTTC.

This clonotype appeared many times. The chain links TRBV20-1 to TRBJ1-3; D is unclear. V was clipped by 5 bases and J by 0 bases, with 14 bases between them. The germline V gene has CDR1 DFQATT and CDR2 SNEGSKA (reference sequence). The CDR3 runs to 15 residues. This CDR3 reads CSALDPLSSGNTIYF. The CDR3, as DNA: TGCAGTGCTCTTGACCCACTGAGCTCTGGAAACACCATATATTTT.

This clonotype has ten or more counts. The V call is TRBV12-3 or TRBV12-4, the J call TRBJ1-2; possibly TRBD1 for D (5 bases). The CDR3 totals 13 residues. V was cut by 3 bases and J by 5 bases, with 10 bases left in between. The CDR3 spells CASSLGRRYGYTF. CDR3 bases: TGTGCCAGCAGTTTGGGACGACGTTATGGCTACACCTTC.

This clonotype was counted only a few times. This chain connects TRBV10-3 to TRBJ1-4; the D gene is possibly TRBD1 (5 bases). V lost 0 bases to trimming and J lost 7 bases, with 12 bases between them. The CDR3 runs 15 residues. Germline V gene sequence: CDR1 ENHRY, CDR2 SYGVKD. CDR3 sequence reads: CAISESMAGSEKLFF. CDR3 coding DNA: TGTGCCATCAGTGAGTCGATGGCAGGGAGTGAAAAACTGTTTTTT.

In this sample, this clonotype turned up many times. The chain carries TRBV20-1 and TRBJ1-2; a weak D match, TRBD1 (6 bases). This CDR3 is 12 amino acids long. V lost 5 bases to trimming and J lost 4 bases, with 11 bases between them. Germline values: CDR1 DFQATT, CDR2 SNEGSKA (reference sequence). The CDR3 DNA sequence: TGCAGTGCTTCAGGGGCCGGCTATGGCTACACCTTC. This gives the protein CSASGAGYGYTF.

This clonotype was observed many times. This chain links TRBV2 with TRBJ2-3; D might be TRBD1 or TRBD2, each matching 5 bases. The germline V gene encodes CDR1 SNHLY and CDR2 FYNNEI. This CDR3 spans 13 amino acids. Deletions cut 5 bases from V and 11 bases from J, with 17 bases between. The CDR3 is CASSPYVGTGQYF. As DNA, the CDR3 is TGTGCCAGCAGTCCTTATGTCGGGACGGGGCAGTATTTT.

This clonotype was detected many times. This chain connects TRBV7-3 to TRBJ1-2; 11 nucleotides line up with TRBD1. V was clipped by 5 bases and J by 6 bases; unmatched bases: 5. The CDR3 has 14 amino acids. Germline V lookup: CDR1 SGHTA, CDR2 FQGTGA. The CDR3 nucleotides read TGTGCCAGCAGCCCGGACAGGGGGCAAGATGGCTACACCTTC. It is translated as CASSPDRGQDGYTF.

This clonotype was seen a handful of times. V gene TRBV5-1 combines with J gene TRBJ1-1, with D perhaps TRBD1 (5 bases). Germline V gene sequence: CDR1 SGHRS, CDR2 YFSETQ. This CDR3 contains 14 residues. Trimming pared 4 bases from V and 11 bases from J, leaving 21 bases between. The CDR3 reads CASSPEGTREIAFF. The CDR3 nucleotides are TGCGCCAGCAGCCCAGAAGGAACCAGGGAAATTGCTTTCTTT.

As for this clonotype: At one boundary the junction diverges from the germline segment, which might be a read error. The rearrangement joins TRBV11-1 to TRBJ1-2; perhaps TRBD1 as D (6 bases). This CDR3 has 17 residues. Per germline, CDR1 SGHAT and CDR2 FQDESV (reference sequence). The CDR3 here is CASSPRQALMTNYDYTF. CDR3 in DNA: TGTGCCAGCAGCCCCCGACAGGCCTTAATGACTAACTATGACTACACCTTC.

In its sample, this clonotype was seen a few times. The chain has TRBV20-1 and TRBJ1-3, with unresolved D. This CDR3 is built from 15 residues. The germline gives CDR1 DFQATT, CDR2 SNEGSKA (reference sequence). The ends were cut back, 3 bases at V and 0 bases at J, with 12 bases in the middle. The CDR3 nucleotides are TGCAGTGCTAGCCCCTCCCGGTTCTCTGGAAACACCATATATTTT. Protein sequence: CSASPSRFSGNTIYF.